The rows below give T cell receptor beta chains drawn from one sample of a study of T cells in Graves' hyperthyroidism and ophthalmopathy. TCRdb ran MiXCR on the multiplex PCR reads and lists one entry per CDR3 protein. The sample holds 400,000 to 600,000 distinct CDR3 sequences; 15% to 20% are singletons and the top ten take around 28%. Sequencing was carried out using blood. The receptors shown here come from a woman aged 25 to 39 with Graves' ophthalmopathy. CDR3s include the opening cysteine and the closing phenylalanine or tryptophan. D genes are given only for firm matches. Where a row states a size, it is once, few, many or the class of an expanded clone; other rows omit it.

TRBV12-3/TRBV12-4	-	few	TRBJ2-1	TGTGCCAGCAGCCCCGTGCGTGGGTCGGGCAATGAGCAGTTCTTC	CASSPVRGSGNEQFF
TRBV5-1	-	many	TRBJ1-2	TGCGCCAGCAGCGTAGGGAAATATGGCTACACCTTC	CASSVGKYGYTF
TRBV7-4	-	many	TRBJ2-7	TGTGCCAGCAGCTTAGAGGTCAGGATCTACGAGCAGTACTTC	CASSLEVRIYEQYF
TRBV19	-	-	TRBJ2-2	TGTGCCAGTAGTTGGTCCGGGGAGCTGTTTTTT	CASSWSGELFF
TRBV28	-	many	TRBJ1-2	TGTGCCAGCAGTTTTCTCAGGGAAGACTATGGCTACACCTTC	CASSFLREDYGYTF
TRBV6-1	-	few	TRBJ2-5	TGTGCCAGCCAAAAGGGGCGGGGTATTGGAGAGACCCAGTACTTC	CASQKGRGIGETQYF
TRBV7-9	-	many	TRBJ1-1	TGTGCCAGCAGCTTATGGGGGGGGGGACTCATGAACACTGAAGCTTTCTTT	CASSLWGGGLMNTEAFF
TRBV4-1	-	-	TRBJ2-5	TGCGCCAGCAGCCAAGAGCCTACACTCCAAGAGACCCAGTACTTC	CASSQEPTLQETQYF
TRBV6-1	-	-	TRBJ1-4	TGTGCCAGCACTCGAGGGTATAGCGAAAAACTGTTTTTT	CASTRGYSEKLFF
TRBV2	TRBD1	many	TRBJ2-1	TGTGCCAGCACCCTGGGACAGGGGGGTAACAATGAGCAGTTCTTC	CASTLGQGGNNEQFF
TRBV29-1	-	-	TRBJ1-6	TGCAGCGTTGCCCTGGACAGTACCAATTCACCCCTCCACTTT	CSVALDSTNSPLHF
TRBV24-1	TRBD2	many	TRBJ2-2	TGTGCCACCAGTGACGAAGGACTAGCGGGAGTCCCATCGAACACCGGGGAGCTGTTTTTT	CATSDEGLAGVPSNTGELFF
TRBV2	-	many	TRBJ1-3	TGTGCCAGCAGTGAACACAGGGCTGGAAACACCATATATTTT	CASSEHRAGNTIYF
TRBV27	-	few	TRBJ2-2	TGTGCCAGCAGTTTTACACTGAACACCGGGGAGCTGTTTTTT	CASSFTLNTGELFF
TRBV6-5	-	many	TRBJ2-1	TGTGCCAGCAGTTACTCGATTGGCCTTAGCTCCTACAATGAGCAGTTCTTC	CASSYSIGLSSYNEQFF
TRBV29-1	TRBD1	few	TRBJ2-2	TGCAGCGTTGAAAGGGACAGGGGGTCGAACACCGGGGAGCTGTTTTTT	CSVERDRGSNTGELFF
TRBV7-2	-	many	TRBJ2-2	TGTGCCAGCAAAGACCCGGCCGGCGGGGAGCTGTTTTTT	CASKDPAGGELFF
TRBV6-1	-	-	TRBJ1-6	TGTGCCATCAGTGAGTTCTTTGTGGCACAGGGCGAATCACCCCTCCACTTT	CAISEFFVAQGESPLHF
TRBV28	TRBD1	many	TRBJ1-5	TGTGCCAGCAGCCTACAGGGGGCGGGCAATCAGCCCCAGCATTTT	CASSLQGAGNQPQHF
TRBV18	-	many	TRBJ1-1	TGTGCCAGCTCACCACCGGGACTCCATACCTCGAACACTGAAGCTTTCTTT	CASSPPGLHTSNTEAFF
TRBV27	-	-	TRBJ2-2	TGTGCCAGCAGTTTAGTGGGCACCGGGGAGCGGTTTTTT	CASSLVGTGERFF
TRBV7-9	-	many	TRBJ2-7	TGTGCCAGCAGACAGCCCACCGGGACCCCCTCCTACGAGCAGTACTTC	CASRQPTGTPSYEQYF
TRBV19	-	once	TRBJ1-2	TGTGCCAGTAGTATAGGGTTACGTGGCTACACCTTC	CASSIGLRGYTF